This T cell receptor (beta chain) originates from a study of a mutant IDH1 vaccine in newly diagnosed glioma. Sample time point: week 11, during vaccination. Vaccine doses each comprised 300 ug of mutant IDH1 20-mer peptide, with topical imiquimod. Sequenced by immunoSEQ multiplex PCR; TCRdb stores in-frame clones only, minus some. This sample carries tens of thousands of clones, 79% of them seen once, and the ten largest clones take approximately 8%. Germline lookup yields CDR1 SGHTS and CDR2 YDEGEE. V lost 4 bases and J lost 10, with 17 bases in between. This CDR3 is built from 14 residues. In regard to this clone: Its antigen is not known.

The specimen was PBMCs, collected from a glioma patient whose treatment included an IDH1 peptide vaccine. This TCR was recovered from a man aged 35 to 55 with glioma. This sequence joins TRBV5-8 and TRBJ1-4; possible D gene TRBD1, 6 bases. CDR3 nucleotide sequence: TGTGCCAGCAGCCGGATACAGGGTGGGGGAAAACTGTTTTTT. Protein product: CASSRIQGGGKLFF.